This T cell receptor beta chain was identified during a study of cytomegalovirus exposure and HLA in healthy donors. About the research overall: In an earlier analysis, 95 million to 130 million unique TCR beta sequences were found from about 180 million T cells. Around four fifths of approximately 400 genotyped donors fell in the Caucasian-associated ancestry cluster.

The PCR had 60 Vbeta and 13 Jbeta primers. Profiled with immunoSEQ multiplex PCR; TCRdb holds only in-frame clones, not every one. The sample has about 120,000 clones; about 74% are singletons. This clone was detected only a few times. Its antigen is undetermined. V was cut by 0 bases and J by 2 bases, with 8 bases left in between. Per germline, CDR1 ENHRY and CDR2 SYGVKD. This CDR3 is built from 15 residues. General observations from the study: Per published accounts, TCR beta sequences correctly predicted the HLA-A and HLA-B alleles of most subjects. For cytomegalovirus status, the classifier reportedly gave diagnoses with high specificity and sensitivity.

Source material: PBMCs. This sequence was found in a man aged 30 to 45 in good health and CMV-seropositive. The J gene is TRBJ1-5, the V gene TRBV10-3, with D unclear. DNA of the CDR3: TGTGCCATCAGTGAGTCGAGGGTTGGCAATCAGCCCCAGCATTTT. Translating it yields CAISESRVGNQPQHF.